This T cell receptor beta chain was sequenced for a study of early T cells in non-severe SARS-CoV-2 infection. The TCR library protocol was used to attach unique molecular identifiers. These identifiers were attached to individual cDNA molecules. MiXCR, applied by TCRdb to the 5' RACE reads, yields one record per CDR3 protein. The sample gives some 48,000 distinct CDR3 sequences, about 4% of which show up once; roughly 6% is in the top ten. Deletions cut 5 bases from V and 5 bases from J, with 9 bases between. This CDR3 contains 13 residues. The germline gives CDR1 SGHVS, CDR2 FNYEAQ. This clonotype is judged medium-sized.

The TCR sequence derives from an adult who was a healthcare worker with PCR-confirmed SARS-CoV-2 infection or an uninfected control (not recorded which). This sequence joins TRBV7-6 and TRBJ2-2; D gene unclear. Sequencing used whole blood. The CDR3 here is CASSQPETGELFF. The CDR3 bases are TGTGCCAGCAGCCAACCCGAAACCGGGGAGCTGTTTTTT.